This T cell receptor beta chain was profiled in a study of blood T cells in healthy people across ages. General study results and limits: Measured against age, TCR beta diversity per million T cells decreased in a roughly linear manner.

Together with a sample-barcoded 5' primer, a J-beta primer mix was included in a second PCR lasting about 6 to 12 cycles. From the 5' RACE reads, TCRdb called clonotypes with MiXCR, one entry per CDR3 protein. The sample lists more than 650,000 distinct CDR3 sequences; around 25% were seen once. In its sample, this clonotype was seen a few times. What it binds is not known. The CDR3 has 15 residues. V was pared by 4 bases and J by 7 bases, with 9 bases of the junction left unmatched. The V gene's germline CDR1 is MGHRA and CDR2 YSYEKL. This same sample was also taken into another study, of T cells of mothers and their children. That report adds: Per mother, over 9 million TCR beta CDR3 reads were obtained; per child, about 3 million.

The sequenced sample was blood. This rearrangement joins TRBV4-1 to TRBJ2-7, with 11 bases fitting TRBD1. The sequence derives from a boy aged 10-17 years in good health. In DNA form, the CDR3 reads TGCGCCAGCAGCCTTACTGGACAGGGGGCGCGTGAGCAGTACTTC. Its translation: CASSLTGQGAREQYF.